This passage covers 9 T cell receptor beta chains from one sample sequenced in a study of blood T cell repertoires in COVID-19. Sequencing was performed with immunoSEQ multiplex PCR; in TCRdb, only in-frame clones are kept and a portion is missing. This sample yields roughly 160,000 clones, of which roughly 90% are seen a single time; about 0.54% belongs to the top ten. Material: peripheral blood. Every receptor here comes from a middle-aged man with acute or convalescent COVID-19.

The chain carries TRBV19 and TRBJ2-3; D perhaps matches TRBD1 (6 bases). CDR1 and CDR2 (germline): LNHDA, SQIVND (reference sequence). The CDR3 sequence is 17 residues long. V lost 1 base, J lost 0 bases, and 14 bases lay in between. The CDR3 is CASSIGGRFASTDTQYF. The CDR3 region has the DNA TGTGCCAGTAGTATAGGGGGGCGATTCGCTAGCACAGATACGCAGTATTTT.

The V gene is TRBV5-1, the J gene TRBJ1-1, with 10 positions matching TRBD1. Germline-derived CDR1 and CDR2 are SGHRS and YFSETQ. The J segment lost 3 bases and the V segment lost 4 bases, leaving 6 bases of the junction unmatched. CDR3 size: 15 residues. The CDR3 bases are TGCGCCAGCAGCGACCGGGACAGGGGATACACTGAAGCTTTCTTT. Protein product: CASSDRDRGYTEAFF.

The chain couples TRBV15 to TRBJ2-7; the D gene is possibly TRBD1 (5 bases). This CDR3 is 16 amino acids long. Trimming removed 0 bases from V and 2 bases from J, with 14 bases in between. Germline values: CDR1 LNHNV, CDR2 YYDKDF (reference sequence). CDR3 sequence: CATSRDRQGSTYEQYV. The CDR3 DNA sequence: TGTGCCACCAGCAGAGATCGGCAGGGCTCTACCTACGAGCAGTACGTC.

The chain recombines TRBV9 with TRBJ2-2, with D perhaps TRBD1 (6 bases). The length of the CDR3 is 16 residues. Germline assignment: CDR1 SGDLS and CDR2 YYNGEE. V was shortened by 0 bases and J by 3 bases, with 12 bases between the two germline ends. Written as DNA, the CDR3 is TGTGCCAGCAGCGTAGCTTGGGCAGGGGACACCGGGGAGCTGTTTTTT. The encoded protein is CASSVAWAGDTGELFF.

This chain connects TRBV30 to TRBJ2-3; no clear D gene. The CDR3 runs 11 residues. Trimming took 4 bases from V and 2 from J, leaving 4 bases between them. CDR1 is GTSNPN and CDR2 is SVGIG in the germline V gene (reference sequence). The CDR3 spells CAWTVTDTQYF. DNA for the CDR3: TGTGCCTGGACAGTCACAGATACGCAGTATTTT. Full variable domain (missing parts from reference TRBV30 and TRBJ2-3): SQTIHQWPATLVQPVGSPLSLECTVEGTSNPNLYWYRQAAGRGLQLLFYSVGIGQISSEVPQNLSASRPQDRQFILSSKKLLLSDSGFYLCAWTVTDTQYFGPGTRLTVL.

This clone was found once. The V gene is TRBV28, the J gene TRBJ1-4; D gene unclear. Germline CDR1 and CDR2: MDHEN and SYDVKM. Trimming cost V 3 bases and J 5 bases, with 7 bases left between them. The CDR3 runs to 13 residues. In DNA form, the CDR3 reads TGTGCCAGCAGTTTGTTACTAAATGAAAAACTGTTTTTT. This encodes CASSLLLNEKLFF.

The chain is built from TRBV6-5 and TRBJ2-1; 10 positions agree with TRBD1. V trimming: 4 bases; J trimming: 7 bases; junction bases outside the gene matches: 7. Germline lookup yields CDR1 MNHEY and CDR2 SVGAGI. The CDR3 is made up of 15 amino acids. CDR3 nucleotide sequence: TGTGCCAGCAGTTCCGCCGGGACAGGGGTAAATGAGCAGTTCTTC. As protein: CASSSAGTGVNEQFF.

In this sample, this clone turned up a few times. CDR3: CASSLDRGETQYF. CDR3 coding DNA: TGTGCCAGCAGCTTGGACAGGGGTGAGACCCAGTACTTC. This chain links TRBV5-4 with TRBJ2-5; 7 bases align to TRBD1. V lost 0 bases to trimming and J lost 5 bases; unmatched junction nucleotides: 1. The CDR3 has 13 residues. Germline V gene lookup returns CDR1 SGHNT and CDR2 YYREEE (reference sequence).

This chain connects TRBV19 to TRBJ2-1; TRBD1 matches at 9 bases. After removal of 6 bases from V and 3 bases from J, the junction contained 12 bases not matched to a gene. This CDR3 region has 17 residues. CDR1 and CDR2 (germline): LNHDA, SQIVND (reference sequence). The CDR3 region has the DNA TGTGCCAGTAGCTTCCGAAGGTGGGGACAGGGCTACAATGAGCAGTTCTTC. The encoded protein is CASSFRRWGQGYNEQFF.